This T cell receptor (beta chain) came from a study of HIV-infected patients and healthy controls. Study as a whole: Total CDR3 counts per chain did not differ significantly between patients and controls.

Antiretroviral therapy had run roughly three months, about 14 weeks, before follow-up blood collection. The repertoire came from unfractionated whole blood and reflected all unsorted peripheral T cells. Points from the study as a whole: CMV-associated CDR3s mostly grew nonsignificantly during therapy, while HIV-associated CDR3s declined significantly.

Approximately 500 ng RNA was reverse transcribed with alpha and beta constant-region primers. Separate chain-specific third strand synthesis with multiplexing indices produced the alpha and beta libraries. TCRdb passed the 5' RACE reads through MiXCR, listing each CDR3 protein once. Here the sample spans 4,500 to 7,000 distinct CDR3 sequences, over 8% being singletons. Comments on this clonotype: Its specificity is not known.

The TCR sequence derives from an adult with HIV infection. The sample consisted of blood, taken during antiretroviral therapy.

The CDR3: CASSYGPESEQYF. CDR3 in DNA: TGCGCCAGCAGCTACGGGCCCGAGAGCGAGCAGTACTTC. This sequence joins TRBV5-1 and TRBJ2-7; D uncertain. From germline, CDR1 is SGHRS and CDR2 YFSETQ. V was pared by 3 bases and J by 6 bases, with 13 bases between. The CDR3 runs 13 residues.